This T cell receptor (beta chain) was found in a study of blood T cells in healthy people across ages. Each sample gave at least 6.5 million isolated PBMCs. This clonotype appeared many times. The antigen is undetermined. Alongside a J-beta primer mix, a sample-barcoded 5' primer served in a second PCR lasting roughly 6 to 11 cycles. A tag from a template-switch adaptor with 12 random nucleotides marked each cDNA molecule. TCRdb reprocessed the 5' RACE reads with MiXCR, giving one entry per CDR3 protein. This sample carries hundreds of thousands of distinct CDR3 sequences, about 30% of them seen once, and the ten largest clones take 15% to 18%. Notes on the study in general: Expanded clonotype shifts may have been confounded, as the donors had an unknown CMV status. While age rose, TCR beta diversity per million T cells dropped in a roughly linear way.

V was cut by 5 bases and J by 3 bases, with 11 bases left in between. CDR3 length: 13 residues. Sequencing was done on a sample of blood. The sequence came from a woman older than 75 in good health. V and J are TRBV12-3 or TRBV12-4 and TRBJ2-7; TRBD1 is a possible D gene (6 bases). DNA for the CDR3: TGTGCCAGCAGTCTCGGACAGCTCTACGAGCAGTACTTC. Protein sequence: CASSLGQLYEQYF.